Sequencing of this TCR beta chain was carried out in a study of response to subunit inactivated influenza vaccine. Germline CDR1 is LGHNA and CDR2 is YSLEER. The CDR3 is 14 residues long. V was pared by 0 bases and J by 11 bases, with 16 bases between. Via MiXCR, TCRdb re-called the RT-PCR reads, giving one row per CDR3 protein. Among around 480,000 distinct CDR3 sequences listed, approximately 11% were seen once. V and J are TRBV4-3 and TRBJ1-1; D may be TRBD1 (6 bases). The sequences come from PBMCs from blood, collected 40 to 50 days after vaccination. The clonotype comes from a man aged 50 or older who received an inactivated influenza vaccine. CDR3 nucleotide sequence: TGCGCCAGCAGCCAAGACCCCCTCGGGGGGCTGGCTTTCTTT. Its protein is CASSQDPLGGLAFF.